The clone carrying this T cell receptor beta chain was observed at least ten times. The antigen remains unidentified. The sample belongs to a study of human T cells and chemical hapten exposure. Across the whole study: Patch tests put 0.01% DPC on the upper back, read at 6 days. TCR yields differed between samples (mainly from small differences in pooled library volume).

The study, taken as a whole, reports: TCRs above 1 in 1000 frequency stayed constant with DPC sensitization. PT1 expanded TCR numbers tracked positively with patch test score.

Trimming took 5 bases from V and 7 from J, leaving 12 bases between them. The CDR3 is 12 amino acids. Germline V gene lookup returns CDR1 SGHTA and CDR2 FQGNSA. TCRdb independently ran MiXCR on the RACE reads; one entry per CDR3 protein. The sample includes about 110,000 distinct CDR3 sequences, 9% to 15% of them seen just once. Time point: pre-sensitization, week 0. The treatment is: therapeutic diphenylcyclopropenone sensitization with weekly scalp DPC. This receptor was taken from a woman between 45 and 65 years old with alopecia areata. Some clones in this sample may be carry-over from other donors' samples. This sample comprised whole blood, obtained in connection with sensitization to the hapten diphenylcyclopropenone (DPC). This sequence joins TRBV7-2 and TRBJ2-7; D ambiguous. The CDR3, as DNA: TGTGCCAGCAGCCCACCCGGCGGTGAGCAGTACTTC. The encoded protein is CASSPPGGEQYF.